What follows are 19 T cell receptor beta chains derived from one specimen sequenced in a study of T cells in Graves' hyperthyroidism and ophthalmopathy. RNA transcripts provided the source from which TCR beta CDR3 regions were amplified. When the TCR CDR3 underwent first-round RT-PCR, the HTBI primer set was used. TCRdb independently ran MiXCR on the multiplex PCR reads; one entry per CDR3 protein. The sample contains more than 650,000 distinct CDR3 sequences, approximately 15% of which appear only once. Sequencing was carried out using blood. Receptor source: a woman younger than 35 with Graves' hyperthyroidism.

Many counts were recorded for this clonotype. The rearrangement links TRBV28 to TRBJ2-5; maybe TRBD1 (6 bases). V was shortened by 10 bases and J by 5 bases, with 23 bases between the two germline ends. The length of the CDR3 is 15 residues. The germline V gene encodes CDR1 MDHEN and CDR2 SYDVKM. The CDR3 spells CATELEQGSLETQYF. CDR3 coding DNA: TGTGCCACCGAACTCGAACAGGGTAGTCTTGAGACCCAGTACTTC.

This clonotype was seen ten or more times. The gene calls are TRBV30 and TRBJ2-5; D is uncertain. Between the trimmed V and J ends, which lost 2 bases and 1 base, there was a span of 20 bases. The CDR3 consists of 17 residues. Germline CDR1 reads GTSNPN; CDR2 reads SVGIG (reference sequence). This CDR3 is CAWSPPVIKSAQETQYF. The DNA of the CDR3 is TGTGCCTGGAGTCCCCCTGTTATAAAGAGCGCCCAAGAGACCCAGTACTTC.

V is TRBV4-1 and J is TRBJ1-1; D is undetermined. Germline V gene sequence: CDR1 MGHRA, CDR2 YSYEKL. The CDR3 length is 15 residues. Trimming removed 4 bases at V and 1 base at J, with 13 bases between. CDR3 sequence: CASSPRRAENTEAFF. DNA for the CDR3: TGCGCCAGCAGCCCCAGAAGAGCCGAGAACACTGAAGCTTTCTTT.

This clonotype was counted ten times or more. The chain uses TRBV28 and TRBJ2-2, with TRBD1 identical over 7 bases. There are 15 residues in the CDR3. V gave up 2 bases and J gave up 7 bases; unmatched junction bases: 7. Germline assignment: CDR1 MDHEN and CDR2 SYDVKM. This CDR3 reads CASSLSGRGIGELFF. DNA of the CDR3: TGTGCCAGCAGTTTAAGTGGCAGGGGGATCGGGGAGCTGTTTTTT.

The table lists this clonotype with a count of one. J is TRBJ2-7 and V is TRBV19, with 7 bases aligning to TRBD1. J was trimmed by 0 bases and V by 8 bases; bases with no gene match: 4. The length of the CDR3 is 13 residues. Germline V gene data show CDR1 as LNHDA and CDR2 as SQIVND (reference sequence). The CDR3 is CASRDRASYEQYF. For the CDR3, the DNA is TGTGCCAGTCGAGACAGGGCCTCCTACGAGCAGTACTTC.

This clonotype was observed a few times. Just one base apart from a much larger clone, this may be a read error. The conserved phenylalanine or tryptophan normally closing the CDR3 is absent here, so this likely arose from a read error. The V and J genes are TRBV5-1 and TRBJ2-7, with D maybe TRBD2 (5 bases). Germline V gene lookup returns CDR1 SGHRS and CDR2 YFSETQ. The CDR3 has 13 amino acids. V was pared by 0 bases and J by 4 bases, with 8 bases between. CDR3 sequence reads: CASSLVGEYEQYL. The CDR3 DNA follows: TGCGCCAGCAGCTTGGTCGGGGAGTACGAGCAGTACCTC.

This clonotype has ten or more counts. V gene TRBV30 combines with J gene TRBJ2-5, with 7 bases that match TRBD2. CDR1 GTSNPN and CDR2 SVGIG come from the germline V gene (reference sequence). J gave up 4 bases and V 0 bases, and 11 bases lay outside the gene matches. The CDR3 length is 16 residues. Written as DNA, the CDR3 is TGTGCCTGGAGTGTACTCGCGGGAGTGGTCGGAGAGACCCAGTACTTC. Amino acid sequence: CAWSVLAGVVGETQYF.

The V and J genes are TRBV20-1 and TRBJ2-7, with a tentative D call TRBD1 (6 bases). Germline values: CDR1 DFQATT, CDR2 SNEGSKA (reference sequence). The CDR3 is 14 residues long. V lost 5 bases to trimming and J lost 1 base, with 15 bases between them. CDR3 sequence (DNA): TGCAGTGCTCACAGGGATTATTTTTCCTACGAGCAGTACTTC. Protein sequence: CSAHRDYFSYEQYF.

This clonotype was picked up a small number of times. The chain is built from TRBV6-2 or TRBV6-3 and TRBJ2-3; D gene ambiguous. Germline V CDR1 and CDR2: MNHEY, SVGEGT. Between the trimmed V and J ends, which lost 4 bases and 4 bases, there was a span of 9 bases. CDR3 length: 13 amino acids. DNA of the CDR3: TGTGCCAGCAGTTCGCTAGGTTCAGATACGCAGTATTTT. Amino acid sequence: CASSSLGSDTQYF.

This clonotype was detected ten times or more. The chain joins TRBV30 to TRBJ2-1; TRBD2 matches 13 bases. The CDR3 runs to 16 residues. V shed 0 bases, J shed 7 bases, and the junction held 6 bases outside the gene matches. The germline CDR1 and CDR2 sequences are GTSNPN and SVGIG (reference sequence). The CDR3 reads CAWSVGLAGKENEQFF. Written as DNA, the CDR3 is TGTGCCTGGAGTGTGGGACTAGCGGGAAAGGAAAATGAGCAGTTCTTC.

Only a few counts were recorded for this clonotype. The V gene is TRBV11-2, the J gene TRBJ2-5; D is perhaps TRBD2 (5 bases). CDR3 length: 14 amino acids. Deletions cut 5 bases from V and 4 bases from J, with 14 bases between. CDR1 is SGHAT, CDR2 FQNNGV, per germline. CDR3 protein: CASSPGTRIETQYF. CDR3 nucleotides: TGTGCCAGCAGCCCCGGTACTAGAATAGAGACCCAGTACTTC.

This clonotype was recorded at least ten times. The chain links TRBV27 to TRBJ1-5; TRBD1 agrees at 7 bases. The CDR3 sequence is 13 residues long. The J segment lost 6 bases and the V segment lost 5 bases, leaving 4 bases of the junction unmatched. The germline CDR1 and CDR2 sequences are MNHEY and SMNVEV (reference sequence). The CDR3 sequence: CASSANRGQPQHF. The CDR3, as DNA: TGTGCCAGCAGTGCTAACAGGGGTCAGCCCCAGCATTTT.

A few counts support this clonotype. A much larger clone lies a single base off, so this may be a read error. This CDR3 is CASTQGVSTYEPYF. CDR3 nucleotides: TGTGCCAGCACCCAGGGGGTTTCGACCTACGAGCCGTACTTC. The chain is built from TRBV6-1 and TRBJ2-7; 7 bases map to TRBD1. This CDR3 spans 14 amino acids. Germline CDR1 and CDR2: MNHNS and SASEGT.

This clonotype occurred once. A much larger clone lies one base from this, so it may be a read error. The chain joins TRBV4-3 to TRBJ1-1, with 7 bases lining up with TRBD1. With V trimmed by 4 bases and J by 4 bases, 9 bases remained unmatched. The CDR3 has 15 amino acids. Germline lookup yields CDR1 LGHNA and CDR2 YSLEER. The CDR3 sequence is CASSLEGALSTEAFF. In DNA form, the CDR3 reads TGCGCCAGCAGCCTAGAGGGGGCTTTGAGCACTGAAGCTTTCTTT.

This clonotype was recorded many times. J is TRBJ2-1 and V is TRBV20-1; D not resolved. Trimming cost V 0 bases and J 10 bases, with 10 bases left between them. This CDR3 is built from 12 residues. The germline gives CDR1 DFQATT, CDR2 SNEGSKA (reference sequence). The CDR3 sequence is CSARDLGLEQFF. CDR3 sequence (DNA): TGCAGTGCTAGAGATCTAGGCCTAGAGCAGTTCTTC.

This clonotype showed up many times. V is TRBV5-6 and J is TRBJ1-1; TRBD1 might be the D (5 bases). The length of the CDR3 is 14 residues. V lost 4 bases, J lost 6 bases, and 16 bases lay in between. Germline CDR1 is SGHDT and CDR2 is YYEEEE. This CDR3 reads CASSRGVGGPEAFF. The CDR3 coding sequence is TGTGCCAGCAGCAGGGGAGTGGGGGGTCCTGAAGCTTTCTTT.

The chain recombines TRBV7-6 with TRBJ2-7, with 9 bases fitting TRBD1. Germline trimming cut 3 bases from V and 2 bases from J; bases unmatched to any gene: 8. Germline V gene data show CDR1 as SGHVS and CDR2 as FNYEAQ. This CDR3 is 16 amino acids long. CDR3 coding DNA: TGTGCCAGCAGCTTGGGGACAGGGCCGAAAACCTACGAGCAGTACTTC. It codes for CASSLGTGPKTYEQYF.

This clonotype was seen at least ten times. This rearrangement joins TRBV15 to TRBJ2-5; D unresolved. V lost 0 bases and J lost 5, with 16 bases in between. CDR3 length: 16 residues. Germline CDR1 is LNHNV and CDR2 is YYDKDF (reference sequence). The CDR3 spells CATSRELSRPLETQYF. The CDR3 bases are TGTGCCACCAGCAGAGAGCTTTCCCGCCCACTGGAGACCCAGTACTTC.

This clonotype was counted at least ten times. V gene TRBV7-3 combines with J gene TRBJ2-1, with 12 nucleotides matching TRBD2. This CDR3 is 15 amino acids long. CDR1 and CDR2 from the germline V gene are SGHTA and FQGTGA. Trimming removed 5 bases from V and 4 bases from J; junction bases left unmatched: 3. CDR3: CASSSGTSGYNEQFF. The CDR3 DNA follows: TGTGCCAGCAGCAGCGGGACTAGCGGGTACAATGAGCAGTTCTTC.